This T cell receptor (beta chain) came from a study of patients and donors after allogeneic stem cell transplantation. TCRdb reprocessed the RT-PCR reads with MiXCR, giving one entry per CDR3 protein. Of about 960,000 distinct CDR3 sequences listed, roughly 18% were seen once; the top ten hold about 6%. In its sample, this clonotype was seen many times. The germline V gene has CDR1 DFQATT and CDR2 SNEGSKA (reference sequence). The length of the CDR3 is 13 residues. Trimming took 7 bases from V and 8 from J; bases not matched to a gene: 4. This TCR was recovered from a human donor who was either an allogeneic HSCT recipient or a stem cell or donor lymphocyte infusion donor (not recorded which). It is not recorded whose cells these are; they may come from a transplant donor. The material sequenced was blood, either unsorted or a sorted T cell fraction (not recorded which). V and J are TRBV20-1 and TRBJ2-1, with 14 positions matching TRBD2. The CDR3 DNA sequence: TGCAGTGGGGGGACTAGCGGGGGCTATGAGCAGTTCTTC. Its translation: CSGGTSGGYEQFF.